These 11 T cell receptor beta chains originate from one sample sequenced in a study of cytomegalovirus exposure and HLA in healthy donors. Only in-frame clones appear in the TCRdb table, and some are missing; sequencing was by immunoSEQ multiplex PCR. Among some 67,000 clones listed, less than 95% were seen once. The sample consisted of PBMCs. These receptors were taken from a woman between 18 and 30 years old in good health and CMV-seronegative.

The chain uses TRBV1 and TRBJ1-5; the D segment call TRBD1 is taken from the table without a DNA check. TRBV1 is given as a pseudogene. CDR3 size: 18 residues. As DNA, the CDR3 is TGCACCAGCAGCCGAGACCGGGACAGGGGGCACCTCAATCAGCCCCAGCATTTT. Residues: CTSSRDRDRGHLNQPQHF.

This chain uses TRBV15 with TRBJ1-2; 8 bases align to TRBD1. The CDR3 runs 15 residues. Germline loops: CDR1 LNHNV, CDR2 YYDKDF (reference sequence). Losses at the gene ends were 0 bases for V and 5 bases for J; bases not matched to a gene: 5. This CDR3 reads CATSRDSRGQYGYTF. The CDR3 nucleotides are TGTGCCACCAGCAGAGATTCCAGGGGGCAGTATGGCTACACCTTC. The full variable domain, completed using reference TRBV15 and TRBJ1-2, is DAMVIQNPRYQVTQFGKPVTLSCSQTLNHNVMYWYQQKSSQAPKLLFHYYDKDFNNEADTPDNFQSRRPNTSFCFLDIRSPGLGDTAMYLCATSRDSRGQYGYTFGSGTRLTVV.

The gene calls are TRBV6-6 and TRBJ1-5, with TRBD1 matching 7 bases. The CDR3 sequence is 14 residues long. With V trimmed by 6 bases and J by 6 bases, 8 bases remained unmatched. Germline V CDR1 and CDR2: MNHNY, SVGAGI (reference sequence). This CDR3 reads CASSSGGPGQPQHF. The CDR3 nucleotides read TGTGCCAGCAGCTCAGGGGGTCCGGGTCAGCCCCAGCATTTT.

V usage is TRBV7-9 and J usage is TRBJ2-1; TRBD1 might be the D (6 bases). The CDR3 runs 15 residues. The germline CDR1 and CDR2 sequences are SEHNR and FQNEAQ (reference sequence). V lost 1 base to trimming and J lost 14 bases, with 21 bases between them. The CDR3 nucleotides read TGTGCCAGCAGCTTAGGGGGTAACAGGGCCACGGGCGAGTTCTTC. Its protein is CASSLGGNRATGEFF.

The V and J genes are TRBV19 and TRBJ1-1; no clear D. The V end lost 4 bases, the J end lost 3 bases, and 9 bases lay between the germline ends. This CDR3 has 13 residues. Germline loops: CDR1 LNHDA, CDR2 SQIVND (reference sequence). In DNA, the CDR3 is TGTGCCAGTAGTAGTTATTCGGACACTGAAGCTTTCTTT. Amino acid sequence: CASSSYSDTEAFF.

This rearrangement joins TRBV9 to TRBJ1-6; D gene uncertain. Germline loops: CDR1 SGDLS, CDR2 YYNGEE. The CDR3 consists of 17 residues. Between the trimmed V and J ends, which lost 0 bases and 0 bases, there was a span of 10 bases. This CDR3 reads CASSVEMMSSYNSPLHF. DNA of the CDR3: TGTGCCAGCAGCGTAGAAATGATGAGCTCCTATAATTCACCCCTCCACTTT.

V is TRBV7-2 and J is TRBJ1-1, with 7 bases aligning to TRBD1. The V and J ends lost 1 base and 1 base, in that order; junction bases with no gene match: 6. The CDR3 length is 16 residues. Germline CDR1 is SGHTA and CDR2 is FQGNSA. The CDR3 DNA reads TGTGCCAGCAGCTTAGATTCTCACAGGGGGAACACTGAAGCTTTCTTT. Translating it yields CASSLDSHRGNTEAFF.

This sequence joins TRBV9 and TRBJ1-1; 12 bases map to TRBD1. This CDR3 spans 15 amino acids. From germline, CDR1 is SGDLS and CDR2 YYNGEE. Trimming took 2 bases from V and 4 from J; bases not matched to a gene: 3. The CDR3 reads CASSVGTGGSTEAFF. The CDR3 DNA reads as TGTGCCAGCAGCGTGGGGACAGGGGGCAGCACTGAAGCTTTCTTT.

The genes are TRBV5-1 and TRBJ1-6; 7 bases match TRBD1. J was trimmed by 0 bases and V by 5 bases; bases with no gene match: 5. This CDR3 spans 16 amino acids. CDR1 and CDR2 from the germline V gene are SGHRS and YFSETQ. The CDR3 here is CASRPGQSSYNSPLHF. The CDR3 bases are TGCGCCAGCAGGCCGGGACAGAGCTCCTATAATTCACCCCTCCACTTT.

The chain recombines TRBV5-1 with TRBJ2-1; 9 positions agree with TRBD2. From germline, CDR1 is SGHRS and CDR2 YFSETQ. The CDR3 spans 15 residues. The V segment lost 4 bases and the J segment 10 bases; nucleotides outside the gene matches: 12. Here the CDR3 reads CASSPRVAGANEQFF. Written as DNA, the CDR3 is TGCGCCAGCAGCCCCCGGGTAGCGGGGGCCAACGAGCAGTTCTTC.

The chain couples TRBV6-6 to TRBJ2-1; TRBD2 aligns across 13 bases. The CDR3 has 15 amino acids. Germline CDR1 and CDR2: MNHNY and SVGAGI (reference sequence). V was clipped by 5 bases and J by 9 bases; unmatched bases: 7. The CDR3 bases are TGTGCCAGCAGTCGACTAGCGGGAGGCGGAGGTGAGCAGTTCTTC. It encodes CASSRLAGGGGEQFF.